This TCR beta chain emerged from a study of blood T cell repertoires in COVID-19. Per the original data handling: Quantification of nucleated cells was approximated via reference gene primer amplification. The method was immunoSEQ multiplex PCR; TCRdb's version includes in-frame clones alone and lacks a portion of them. Clone size and the V and J calls come from that table; the DNA yielded D and trimming. The sample holds 150,000 to 200,000 clones; under 80% are singletons and the top ten take around 16%. The TCR was taken from a woman in her 50s with acute COVID-19. The sequenced material came from PBMCs or T cells enriched from blood (not recorded which).

The CDR3 loop reads CASRLAGQETQYF. CDR3 nucleotide sequence: TGTGCCAGCAGGCTAGCGGGACAAGAGACCCAGTACTTC. The chain joins TRBV6-5 to TRBJ2-5; 9 bases line up with TRBD2. The CDR3 covers 13 residues. Germline trimming cut 6 bases from V and 2 bases from J; bases unmatched to any gene: 1. From germline, CDR1 is MNHEY and CDR2 SVGAGI.